Following are 13 T cell receptor beta chains from one sample sequenced in a study of T cell repertoires in ileal Crohn's disease. Profiled with immunoSEQ multiplex PCR; TCRdb holds only in-frame clones, not every one. The repertoire holds under 7,500 clones, with roughly four fifths as singletons. Indicated time point: proximal margin of the surgical specimen (macroscopically non-inflamed). The sequenced sample was ileal tissue. The receptors shown here come from an adult with Crohn's disease.

The chain employs TRBV28 and TRBJ1-5, with D possibly TRBD1 on 6 matching bases. The length of the CDR3 is 13 residues. V was trimmed by 6 bases and J by 7 bases, leaving 13 bases between them. CDR1 is MDHEN and CDR2 is SYDVKM in the germline V gene. As DNA, the CDR3 is TGTGCCAGCAGACAGGGTACGCAACAGCCCCAGCATTTT. This translates into CASRQGTQQPQHF.

With respect to this clone: Other nucleotide sequences in the sample specify the same CDR3. The CDR3 loop is CASSLGQNNEKLFF. The CDR3 DNA reads as TGCGCCAGCAGCTTGGGACAGAATAATGAAAAACTGTTTTTT. The chain joins TRBV5-1 to TRBJ1-4, with D possibly being TRBD1 (5 bases). Trimming left V 0 bases short and J 4 bases short, with 7 bases between. The CDR3 loop spans 14 amino acids. The germline V gene has CDR1 SGHRS and CDR2 YFSETQ. The full variable domain, rest sourced from reference TRBV5-1 and TRBJ1-4, is KAGVTQTPRYLIKTRGQQVTLSCSPISGHRSVSWYQQTPGQGLQFLFEYFSETQRNKGNFPGRFSGRQFSNSRSEMNVSTLELGDSALYLCASSLGQNNEKLFFGSGTQLSVL.

The CDR3 nucleotides are TGTGCCAGCAGCCAGGGCGGTCGGGGGAGCAATCAGCCCCAGCATTTT. This translates into CASSQGGRGSNQPQHF. The V gene is TRBV11-2, the J gene TRBJ1-5; perhaps TRBD1 as D (5 bases). V was pared by 5 bases and J by 1 base, with 15 bases between. The CDR3 sequence is 16 residues long. From germline, CDR1 is SGHAT and CDR2 FQNNGV.

This clone occurred a few times. The V gene is TRBV7-2, the J gene TRBJ1-1, with TRBD1 identical over 7 bases. The J segment lost 11 bases and the V segment lost 5 bases, leaving 11 bases of the junction unmatched. Looked up from germline, CDR1 is SGHTA and CDR2 is FQGNSA. The length of the CDR3 is 13 residues. CDR3: CASSPAIRGTAFF. The CDR3 DNA reads as TGTGCCAGCAGCCCGGCCATCAGGGGGACGGCTTTCTTT.

V gene TRBV19 combines with J gene TRBJ2-3, with a tentative D call TRBD2 (6 bases). CDR3 length: 14 amino acids. The germline V gene has CDR1 LNHDA and CDR2 SQIVND (reference sequence). V lost 7 bases to trimming and J lost 2 bases, with 13 bases between them. The CDR3 DNA reads TGTGCCAGTAATCAGGGAGGAGACACAGATACGCAGTATTTT. This encodes CASNQGGDTDTQYF.

The chain links TRBV6-4 to TRBJ2-7; 9 positions agree with TRBD2. CDR1 is MRHNA and CDR2 is SNTAGT in the germline V gene. The junction had 12 bases not matched to a gene; V was cut back by 1 base and J by 2 bases. The CDR3 has 18 amino acids. The CDR3, as DNA: TGTGCCAGCAGTGACTTTCTCCGACCCGGGACTAGCCCCTACGAGCAGTACTTC. Its translation: CASSDFLRPGTSPYEQYF.

This rearrangement joins TRBV18 to TRBJ1-6; tentative D call: TRBD1 (5 bases). Germline V gene sequence: CDR1 KGHSH, CDR2 LQKENI. V lost 0 bases to trimming and J lost 7 bases, with 7 bases between them. The CDR3 covers 14 residues. In DNA form, the CDR3 reads TGTGCCAGCTCACCACCGGCAGGGAATTCACCCCTCCACTTT. It codes for CASSPPAGNSPLHF. Looking up the rest from reference TRBV18 and TRBJ1-6 gives the full variable domain: NAGVMQNPRHLVRRRGQEARLRCSPMKGHSHVYWYRQLPEEGLKFMVYLQKENIIDESGMPKERFSAEFPKEGPSILRIQQVVRGDSAAYFCASSPPAGNSPLHFGNGTRLTVT.

The gene calls are TRBV20-1 and TRBJ2-3; tentatively, D is TRBD2 (6 bases). Germline-derived CDR1 and CDR2 are DFQATT and SNEGSKA (reference sequence). V was cut by 3 bases and J by 5 bases, with 6 bases left in between. This CDR3 contains 11 residues. The CDR3 bases are TGCAGTGCTAGGCGGGGAGATACGCAGTATTTT. Translated, it gives CSARRGDTQYF.

The J gene is TRBJ2-7, the V gene TRBV27; 10 positions match TRBD2. The germline gives CDR1 MNHEY, CDR2 SMNVEV (reference sequence). There are 14 residues in the CDR3. J was trimmed by 4 bases and V by 3 bases; bases with no gene match: 3. The CDR3 here is CASSLSGRGYEQYF. In DNA form, the CDR3 reads TGTGCCAGCAGTTTGAGCGGGAGGGGGTACGAGCAGTACTTC.

The chain couples TRBV6-5 to TRBJ2-4, with 8 bases fitting TRBD1. From germline, CDR1 is MNHEY and CDR2 SVGAGI. The CDR3 is 14 amino acids. V lost 4 bases, J lost 6 bases, and 5 bases stayed unmatched. The CDR3 DNA follows: TGTGCCAGCAGTTTTGGACAGGGATTAAACATTCAGTACTTC. Translation gives CASSFGQGLNIQYF.

The chain employs TRBV2 and TRBJ1-5; 9 bases are shared with TRBD1. This CDR3 has 14 residues. Trimming removed 7 bases from V and 6 bases from J; junction bases left unmatched: 7. The V gene's germline CDR1 is SNHLY and CDR2 FYNNEI. The CDR3 DNA reads TGTGCCAGCAAGTACAGGGGGCAGGCTCAGCCCCAGCATTTT. This gives the protein CASKYRGQAQPQHF.

The genes are TRBV7-8 and TRBJ1-4; 8 bases agree with TRBD1. V shed 3 bases and J 8 bases; nucleotides not matched to a gene: 11. The CDR3 contains 16 residues. Germline values: CDR1 SGHVS, CDR2 FQNEAQ. The CDR3, as DNA: TGTGCCAGCAGCTTCTCCCCAGGGGGCGCGGGAGAAAAACTGTTTTTT. It is translated as CASSFSPGGAGEKLFF. Full variable domain (missing parts from reference TRBV7-8 and TRBJ1-4): GAGVSQSPRYKVAKRGQDVALRCDPISGHVSLFWYQQALGQGPEFLTYFQNEAQLDKSGLPSDRFFAERPEGSVSTLKIQRTQQEDSAVYLCASSFSPGGAGEKLFFGSGTQLSVL.

The chain has TRBV5-1 and TRBJ2-7; TRBD1 aligns across 7 bases. The V gene's germline CDR1 is SGHRS and CDR2 YFSETQ. The CDR3 loop spans 15 amino acids. With V trimmed by 0 bases and J by 4 bases, 7 bases remained unmatched. The CDR3 reads CASSLEDRVSYEQYF. For the CDR3, the DNA is TGCGCCAGCAGCTTGGAAGACAGGGTCTCGTACGAGCAGTACTTC.